This T cell receptor beta chain appears in the sequencing data of a study of T cell responses to AZD1222 COVID-19 vaccine (dated by TCRdb to the early 2020s). Broadly, across the study: TCR sequencing was performed for 233 trial participants, of whom around 200 were given two doses of AZD1222 and around 26 were given two doses of MenACWY control vaccine. Enrollment into the trials was organized by age into subgroups of 18-55, 56-69 and 70-plus years, and those subgroups contained about 160, 30 and 59 TCR-sequenced participants, respectively. Study-wide findings and limitations: The whole spike protein was spanned by vaccine-associated CD4 TCRs, and dominant responses were seen in regions 160-218 and 743-854. Because no day 14 peak-response samples were available, the repertoires could be characterized only after the peak T cell response. After two AZD1222 doses, both the breadth and the depth of spike-specific TCRs were significantly higher than at day 0 and than in MenACWY recipients. Reportedly, almost half of the unique spike-specific TCRs recognized epitopes lying outside the regions that are mutated in the B.1.351 and B.1.1.7 variants. The 56-69-year group was small, and its depth increase did not reach significance, likely because of low power. Most participants were white British and females outnumbered males, and the authors suggested that clonal diversity may have been underestimated. Conclusions about previously exposed vaccinees are limited, since just five or six AZD1222 recipients were seropositive for SARS-CoV-2 at baseline.

As for this clone: Its antigen has not been determined. Nothing much larger sits one base from this clone, and base qualities are not available.

The time point label of this sample denotes: about 28 days (+/-7) after the second vaccine dose. AZD1222 recipients with second doses at about 4 weeks or about 12 weeks were pooled, because spike-specific TCR depth and breadth did not differ between schedules. Vaccinee samples came from UK trials COV001 and COV002, including a single-blind randomized controlled phase 2/3 trial of AZD1222 (ChAdOx1 nCoV-19) in healthy adults. For TCRbeta chain sequencing, PBMC samples from trial participants were taken at day 0 and at day 28 after the second dose. The CDR3 regions of human TCRbeta chains were analyzed by immunosequencing. The paper's data handling went like this. TCRs in the repertoires were compared against a reference library of SARS-CoV-2-specific TCRs that had been generated with the MIRA antigen-specificity platform. Breadth meant the fraction of unique TCRs that were SARS-CoV-2-associated, whereas depth meant the fraction of total T cells that were SARS-CoV-2-associated. Using the MIRA data, every spike-specific TCR was mapped to the spike region that the TCR reacted to and assigned to either a CD4 or a CD8 class. Log10-transformed breadth and depth values were compared by one-way ANOVA with Sidak's multiple comparisons tests. The clones in this table, taken by TCRdb from immuneACCESS, are in-frame only. Not every clone is retained; where verified, under half of the shortfall comes from an unresolved V gene, and the cause of the rest is unknown. V and J calls and clone size are given by that table; D and trimming were obtained from the DNA. This sample gives 56,000 or so clones in total; over 70% of them show up just once. The top ten constitute around 5% of the sample.

The CDR3 runs 15 amino acids, cysteine and phenylalanine included. Only CDR3 DNA remains: 45 bases, in frame from the first base. Sequences were derived from peripheral blood, sampled 28 days after the second AZD1222 dose. The receptor was derived from an adult who received the AZD1222 COVID-19 vaccine. The V and J genes are TRBV21-1 and TRBJ2-3; the tabulated D call, TRBD1, remains unverified against the DNA. TRBV21-1 is a pseudogene. The CDR3 sequence is CASTQARDNTDTQYF. Read as DNA, the sequence is TGTGCCAGCACCCAAGCCCGGGACAACACAGATACGCAGTATTTT.